The clone carrying this T cell receptor beta chain was detected only once. This specimen belongs to a study of blood T cell repertoires in COVID-19. Germline loops: CDR1 MNHEY, CDR2 SVGAGI. This CDR3 region has 15 residues. Trimming at V came to 6 bases and at J to 4 bases, leaving 5 bases not matched to a gene. This table comes from immunoSEQ multiplex PCR, and its TCRdb copy is limited to in-frame clones, with some not included. The profile shows 100,000 to 150,000 clones, 70% to 80% of them singletons. Sequencing was performed on peripheral blood. The origin of this receptor is a man aged 35 to 55 with active or convalescent COVID-19. V is TRBV6-5 and J is TRBJ2-2, with 10 bases aligning to TRBD1. The DNA of the CDR3 is TGTGCCAGCAGGCGGACAGGGGGTAGCACCGGGGAGCTGTTTTTT. Its protein is CASRRTGGSTGELFF.